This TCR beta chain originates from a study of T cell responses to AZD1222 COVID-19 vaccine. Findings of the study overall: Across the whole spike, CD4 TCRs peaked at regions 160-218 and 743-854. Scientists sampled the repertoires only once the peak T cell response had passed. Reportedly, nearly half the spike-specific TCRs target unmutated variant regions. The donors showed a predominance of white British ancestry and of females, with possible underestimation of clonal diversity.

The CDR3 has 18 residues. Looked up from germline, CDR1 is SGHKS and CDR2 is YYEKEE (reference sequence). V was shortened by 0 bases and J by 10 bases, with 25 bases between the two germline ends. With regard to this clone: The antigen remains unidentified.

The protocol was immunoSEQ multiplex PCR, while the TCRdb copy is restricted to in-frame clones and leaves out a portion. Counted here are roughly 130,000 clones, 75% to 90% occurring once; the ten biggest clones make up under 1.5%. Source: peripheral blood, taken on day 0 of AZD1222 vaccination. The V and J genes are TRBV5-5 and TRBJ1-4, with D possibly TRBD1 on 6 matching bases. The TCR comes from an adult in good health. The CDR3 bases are TGTGCCAGCAGCTTGGCCGTATCGGACAGCCACCGAACTAGAAAACTGTTTTTT. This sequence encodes CASSLAVSDSHRTRKLFF.